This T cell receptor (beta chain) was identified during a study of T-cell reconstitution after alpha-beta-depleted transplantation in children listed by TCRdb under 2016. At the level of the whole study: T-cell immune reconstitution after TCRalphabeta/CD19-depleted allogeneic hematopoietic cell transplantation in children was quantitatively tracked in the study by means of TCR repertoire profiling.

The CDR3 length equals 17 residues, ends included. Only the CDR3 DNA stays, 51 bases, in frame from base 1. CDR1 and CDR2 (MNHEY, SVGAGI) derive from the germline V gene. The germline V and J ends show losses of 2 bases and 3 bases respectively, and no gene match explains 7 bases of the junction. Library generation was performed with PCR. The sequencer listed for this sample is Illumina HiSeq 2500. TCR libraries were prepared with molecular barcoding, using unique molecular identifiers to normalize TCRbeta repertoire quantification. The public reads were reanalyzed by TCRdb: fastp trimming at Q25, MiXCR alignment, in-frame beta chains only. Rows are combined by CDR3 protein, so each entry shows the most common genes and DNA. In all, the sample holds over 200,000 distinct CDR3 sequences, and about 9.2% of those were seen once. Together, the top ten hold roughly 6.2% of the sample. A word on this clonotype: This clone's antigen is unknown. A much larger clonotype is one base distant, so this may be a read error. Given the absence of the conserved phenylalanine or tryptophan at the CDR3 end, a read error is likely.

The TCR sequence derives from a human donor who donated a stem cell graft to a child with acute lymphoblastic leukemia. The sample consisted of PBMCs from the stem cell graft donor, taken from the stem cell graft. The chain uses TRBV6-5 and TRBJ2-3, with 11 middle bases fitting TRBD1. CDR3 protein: CASSYAGGTGGTDTQYY. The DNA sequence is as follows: TGTGCCAGCAGTTACGCCGGGGGGACAGGGGGTACAGATACGCAGTATTAT.